This entry lists 32 T cell receptor beta chains sequenced from one sample in a study of tumor and adjacent non-tumor tissue in lung cancer. No cell sorting was done before RNA was extracted from the tissue. Three rounds of nested PCR, following a modified ARM-PCR protocol, produced the TCRbeta library. TCRdb used MiXCR to reprocess the multiplex PCR reads, holding one entry per CDR3 protein. The data contain under 150,000 distinct CDR3 sequences, around 66% of them singletons. Sequencing used lung tumor tissue. The receptors originated from a man aged 55 to 70 with small cell lung cancer.

The V call is TRBV7-9, the J call TRBJ2-7; D remains ambiguous. V was shortened by 4 bases and J by 2 bases, with 12 bases between the two germline ends. Germline-derived CDR1 and CDR2 are SEHNR and FQNEAQ (reference sequence). The length of the CDR3 is 14 residues. CDR3 DNA sequence: TGTGCCAGCAGCTCCAGTGGTCTACCCTACGAGCAGTACTTC. Protein: CASSSSGLPYEQYF.

A note on this clonotype: This may stem from a read error, because a much larger clone lies one nucleotide away. The rearrangement joins TRBV5-5 to TRBJ1-3; 8 nucleotides match TRBD1. The CDR3 loop spans 17 amino acids. The germline gives CDR1 SGHKS, CDR2 YYEKEE (reference sequence). The trim removed 5 bases at V and 0 bases at J, leaving 10 bases unmatched. The CDR3 here is CASSYPWTGSSGNTIYF. CDR3 in DNA: TGTGCCAGCAGTTATCCCTGGACAGGGAGCTCTGGAAACACCATATATTTT.

This clonotype appeared a single time. V and J are TRBV29-1 and TRBJ1-2; D ambiguous. The CDR3 spans 12 residues. CDR1 is SQVTM and CDR2 is ANQGSEA in the germline V gene. The CDR3 region has the DNA TGCGACGTTGGGTCCCAGACTTATGGCTACACCTTC. This codes for CDVGSQTYGYTF. The full variable domain, rest sourced from reference TRBV29-1 and TRBJ1-2, is SAVISQKPSRDICQRGTSLTIQCQVDSQVTMMFWYRQQPGQSLTLIATANQGSEATYESGFVIDKFPISRPNLTFSTLTVSNMSPEDSSIYLCDVGSQTYGYTFGSGTRLTVV.

On this clonotype itself: One end of the junction does not line up with germline, which may come from a read error. The chain is built from TRBV10-3 and TRBJ1-5; no reliable D call. Germline V gives CDR1 ENHRY, CDR2 SYGVKD. There are 13 residues in the CDR3. The CDR3 here is CATKVEQDQPQHF. In DNA form, the CDR3 reads TGTGCCACGAAAGTGGAGCAGGATCAGCCCCAACATTTT.

The chain is built from TRBV20-1 and TRBJ1-2, with D perhaps TRBD1 (6 bases). Trimming removed 6 bases at V and 3 bases at J, with 17 bases between. CDR1 is DFQATT and CDR2 is SNEGSKA in the germline V gene (reference sequence). There are 14 residues in the CDR3. The CDR3 region is CSAATGQGDYGYTF. The CDR3 nucleotides are TGCAGTGCAGCAACGGGACAAGGCGACTATGGCTACACCTTC.

A remark on this clonotype: Since a much larger clone is just one base distant, this may be a read error. V is TRBV6-1 and J is TRBJ2-5; 9 bases are a match to TRBD1. This CDR3 has 14 amino acids. The germline V gene has CDR1 MNHNS and CDR2 SASEGT. Written as DNA, the CDR3 is TGTACCACCTCACAGGGGGCTCTCCAAGAGACCCAGTACTTC. This encodes CTTSQGALQETQYF.

This clonotype has ten or more counts. This chain uses TRBV6-1 with TRBJ1-1, with D possibly matching TRBD1 (6 bases). V lost 11 bases, J lost 0 bases, and 19 bases lay in between. Germline values: CDR1 MNHNS, CDR2 SASEGT. This CDR3 is 15 amino acids long. The CDR3 protein is CASGEQGWMNTEAFF. The CDR3, as DNA: TGTGCCTCGGGGGAACAGGGCTGGATGAACACTGAAGCTTTCTTT.

Regarding this clonotype: The conserved final phenylalanine or tryptophan is absent from the CDR3, which likely points to a read error. The DNA is omitted, as the CDR3 cannot be located on it reliably, and the CDR3 follows TCRdb's listing. V and J are TRBV29-1 and TRBJ2-2. From germline, CDR1 is SQVTM and CDR2 ANQGSEA. A total of 14 residues make up the CDR3, ends included. CDR3 sequence: CSVEGGANTGEPFV.

In the case of this clonotype: The junction does not match germline at one end; this may be a read error. The chain employs TRBV5-1 and TRBJ2-2, with D perhaps TRBD2 (6 bases). Germline CDR1 SGHRS, CDR2 YFSETQ. CDR3 size: 14 residues. CDR3 sequence: CASSWEAGTRELFF. CDR3 sequence (DNA): TGTGCCAGCAGCTGGGAGGCGGGAACAAGGGAGCTATTTTTT.

Worth noting for this clonotype: Germline is not matched at one junction end, which may reflect a read error. V gene TRBV11-1 combines with J gene TRBJ1-2, with D uncertain. This CDR3 is built from 14 residues. Germline CDR1 SGHAT, CDR2 FQDESV (reference sequence). The CDR3: CACSLGPTDYGYTF. DNA for the CDR3: TGTGCCTGCAGCTTGGGCCCGACGGACTATGGCTACACCTTC.

The chain has TRBV6-1 and TRBJ1-5; D is possibly TRBD1 or TRBD2 (5 bases each). The DNA end is more similar to TRBJ2-3, so the J call may be wrong. CDR3 length: 12 residues. CDR1 is MNHNS, CDR2 SASEGT, per germline. The CDR3 loop reads CASRDTGQPQYF. The CDR3, as DNA: TGTGCCAGCAGAGACACGGGGCAGCCCCAGTATTTT.

This clonotype was observed many times. The rearrangement links TRBV11-2 to TRBJ2-7; 8 bases map to TRBD2. With V trimmed by 3 bases and J by 7 bases, 20 bases remained unmatched. Per the germline V gene, CDR1 is SGHAT and CDR2 is FQNNGV. The CDR3 is made up of 18 amino acids. The CDR3 DNA follows: TGTGCCAGCAGCTTGAAACGGCTCATAGCGGGAAGGGTACGTGAGCAGTACTTC. It yields the protein CASSLKRLIAGRVREQYF.

The chain combines TRBV20-1 with TRBJ1-2; tentatively, D is TRBD1 (5 bases). CDR1 is DFQATT, CDR2 SNEGSKA, per germline (reference sequence). The CDR3 totals 16 residues. The V gene lost 0 bases and the J gene lost 9 bases, with 23 bases spanning the gap. The DNA for the CDR3 is TGCAGTGCTAGAGAGTCCCCCCGGCAGGGTGGTCGTTGCTACACCTTC. It is translated as CSARESPRQGGRCYTF.

Comment on this clonotype: Since no conserved phenylalanine or tryptophan closes the CDR3, a read error is the likely cause. CDR3 coding DNA: TGTGCCAGCAGCATCGGACTAGCGGTGAATGAGCAGTTCATC. It translates to CASSIGLAVNEQFI. V usage is TRBV11-3 and J usage is TRBJ2-1; 10 nucleotides agree with TRBD2. Germline CDR1 is SGHNT and CDR2 is YENEEA. With 5 bases clipped from V and 7 bases from J, the junction kept 5 bases outside the gene matches. The CDR3 extends over 14 amino acids.

Turning to this clonotype: A read error may produce the germline difference seen at one junction end. The V gene is TRBV5-6, the J gene TRBJ2-2; D possibly matches TRBD1 or TRBD2 (5 bases each). Germline V CDR1 and CDR2: SGHDT, YYEEEE. The CDR3 totals 13 residues. The CDR3: CTSSLWGTGELLF. The DNA of the CDR3 is TGTACCAGCAGCTTGTGGGGGACCGGGGAGCTGCTTTTT.

Concerning this clonotype: Because the CDR3 is missing its conserved closing phenylalanine or tryptophan, this is likely a read error. The DNA is left out, because the CDR3 cannot be placed on it with certainty; the CDR3 is given as TCRdb lists it. The rearrangement joins TRBV12-3 or TRBV12-4 to TRBJ2-6. The CDR3 is made up of 18 amino acids, end residues included. This CDR3 is CASTLRWIKVSGANVPTL.

For this clonotype: This could be a read error, since a much larger clone is one nucleotide away. The genes are TRBV29-1 and TRBJ2-1, with TRBD1 matching 9 bases. V dropped 7 bases and J dropped 9; count of bases not matched to a gene: 16. Germline values: CDR1 SQVTM, CDR2 ANQGSEA. This CDR3 is built from 15 residues. CDR3 nucleotides: TGCAGCGCTACAGGGGGGACAGGGATTTATGCTGAGCAGTTCTTC. Protein: CSATGGTGIYAEQFF.

Concerning this clonotype itself: The CDR3 end shows no conserved phenylalanine or tryptophan, and so a read error is likely. The CDR3 reads CASSPTADTQYS. The DNA for the CDR3 is TGTGCCAGCAGTCCGACAGCAGATACGCAGTATTCT. V is TRBV6-5 and J is TRBJ2-3, with D maybe TRBD1 (5 bases). The CDR3 spans 12 residues. Deletions cut 5 bases from V and 4 bases from J, with 7 bases between. Germline CDR1 and CDR2: MNHEY and SVGAGI.

This clonotype came up once. The junction and the germline gene differ at one end; a read error may be behind it. The chain has TRBV7-8 and TRBJ1-4; maybe TRBD1 (5 bases). Germline loops: CDR1 SGHVS, CDR2 FQNEAQ. CDR3 size: 14 residues. CDR3 sequence reads: CACSLRGNGEKLFF. The CDR3 DNA reads TGTGCCTGCAGCTTACGGGGGAACGGTGAAAAACTGTTTTTT.

This clonotype has more than one count but fewer than ten. The rearrangement uses TRBV7-9 and TRBJ2-2; no firm D call. Germline-derived CDR1 and CDR2 are SEHNR and FQNEAQ (reference sequence). The CDR3 is made up of 14 amino acids. V shed 3 bases and J shed 1 base, with 6 bases lying between them. The CDR3 region is CASSFAVNTGELFF. The CDR3 nucleotides read TGTGCCAGCAGCTTTGCAGTGAACACCGGGGAGCTGTTTTTT.

This clonotype has only a few counts. The chain combines TRBV20-1 with TRBJ1-1; the match to TRBD1 covers 7 bases. This CDR3 comprises 13 residues. V shed 5 bases and J 1 base; nucleotides not matched to a gene: 4. CDR1 DFQATT and CDR2 SNEGSKA come from the germline V gene (reference sequence). The CDR3: CSAGTAGNTEAFF. The CDR3, as DNA: TGCAGTGCTGGGACAGCGGGGAACACTGAAGCTTTCTTT.

Remarks on this clonotype: The junction departs from germline at one end; a sequencing error may be responsible. This chain uses TRBV11-1 with TRBJ1-2; tentatively, D is TRBD1 (5 bases). This CDR3 is built from 13 residues. Germline V CDR1 and CDR2: SGHAT, FQDESV (reference sequence). CDR3 DNA: TGCGCGAGCAGCTTGGATGGGGCGTATGACTACGTCTTC. Translated: CASSLDGAYDYVF.

The chain has TRBV5-1 and TRBJ2-1; 7 bases fit TRBD2. The CDR3 is made up of 14 amino acids. The ends lost 4 bases at V and 7 bases at J; junction bases unmatched: 8. CDR1 is SGHRS, CDR2 YFSETQ, per germline. The CDR3 bases are TGCGCCAGCAGCCAACGCGGGAGCGAAAATGAGCAGTTCTTC. Translation: CASSQRGSENEQFF.

The rearrangement uses TRBV30 and TRBJ2-7, with D maybe TRBD2 (7 bases). The CDR3 consists of 13 residues. Trimming took off 2 bases at V and 9 bases at J, with 17 bases between the two ends. Germline V gene lookup returns CDR1 GTSNPN and CDR2 SVGIG (reference sequence). CDR3 amino acids: CAWSSGTLGGQYF. The CDR3 DNA reads TGTGCCTGGAGTAGCGGGACTTTAGGGGGGCAGTACTTC.

Comments on this clonotype: The junction shows a germline mismatch at one end, possibly a read error. This chain uses TRBV11-3 with TRBJ2-7; possibly TRBD1 for D (5 bases). This CDR3 is built from 15 residues. Germline V gene data show CDR1 as SGHNT and CDR2 as YENEEA. The CDR3, as DNA: TGTGCCAACAGCTCCGAGACAGACAGTCCACACGAGCAGTACTTC. This encodes CANSSETDSPHEQYF.

This clonotype was seen repeatedly, ten times or more. The chain uses TRBV10-2 and TRBJ2-1; 7 positions agree with TRBD1. The germline V gene encodes CDR1 WSHSY and CDR2 SAAADI. J gave up 10 bases and V 6 bases, and 6 bases lay outside the gene matches. The CDR3 is made up of 12 amino acids. In DNA, the CDR3 is TGCGCCAGCAGCGAAACAGGGGCCGAGCAGTTCTTC. Its protein product is CASSETGAEQFF.

Concerning this clonotype: Its ends do not fully match the called genes, so a read error is possible. The genes are TRBV11-1 and TRBJ2-1; D is unclear. This CDR3 spans 13 amino acids. CDR1 is SGHAT, CDR2 FQDESV, per germline (reference sequence). CDR3: CASSPDRVREQFF. The CDR3 DNA reads TGTGCGAGCAGCCCGGACCGGGTGCGAGAGCAGTTCTTC.

Regarding this clonotype: A much larger clone differs by one base, so this may be a read error. This rearrangement joins TRBV29-1 to TRBJ1-4; D gene ambiguous. The germline gives CDR1 SQVTM, CDR2 ANQGSEA. CDR3 length: 13 residues. This CDR3 is CSVRKTPSERLFF. The CDR3 bases are TGCAGCGTTAGGAAGACACCCTCCGAAAGACTGTTTTTT.

This chain links TRBV29-1 with TRBJ1-5; D not resolved. The CDR3 covers 13 residues. Germline V gene lookup returns CDR1 SQVTM and CDR2 ANQGSEA. The ends were cut back, 4 bases at V and 4 bases at J, with 11 bases in the middle. CDR3 amino acids: CSVGDWVNQPQHF. DNA of the CDR3: TGCAGCGTTGGGGATTGGGTAAATCAGCCCCAGCATTTT.

The chain links TRBV28 to TRBJ2-3, with 8 bases fitting TRBD1. Germline CDR1 reads MDHEN; CDR2 reads SYDVKM. The CDR3 has 15 residues. The ends lost 0 bases at V and 1 base at J; junction bases unmatched: 0. The CDR3 sequence: CASSLWTGGTDTQYF. As DNA, the CDR3 is TGTGCCAGCAGTTTATGGACAGGGGGCACAGATACGCAGTATTTT.

This clonotype showed up many times. The rearrangement uses TRBV20-1 and TRBJ2-1; 11 nucleotides agree with TRBD2. This CDR3 spans 16 amino acids. The junction had 1 base not matched to a gene; V was cut back by 0 bases and J by 0 bases. Per germline, CDR1 DFQATT and CDR2 SNEGSKA (reference sequence). The CDR3 is CSARDSGRASYNEQFF. The CDR3 coding sequence is TGCAGTGCTAGAGATAGCGGGAGGGCCTCCTACAATGAGCAGTTCTTC.

This clonotype was seen many times. The chain links TRBV12-3 or TRBV12-4 to TRBJ2-1; maybe TRBD2 (5 bases). The V end lost 3 bases, the J end lost 9 bases, and 15 bases lay between the germline ends. This CDR3 has 14 residues. The DNA for the CDR3 is TGTGCCAGCAGTTTTCAGGTCGGGATGGGTGAGCAGTTCTTC. Translation gives CASSFQVGMGEQFF.